The next 17 T cell receptor beta chains were all read from a single sample in a study of PD-1 blockade in classical Hodgkin lymphoma. Each patient experienced a relapse that followed autologous stem cell transplantation, and brentuximab vedotin exposure varied. Sequencing used immunoSEQ multiplex PCR; TCRdb keeps in-frame clones, though not all of them. The profile shows fewer than 90,000 clones, 75% to 90% of them singletons. This material consisted of peripheral blood mononuclear cells (PBMCs), taken at baseline. Every receptor here comes from a human donor with classical Hodgkin lymphoma.

The chain carries TRBV27 and TRBJ2-1, with D tentatively TRBD2 (6 bases). V dropped 5 bases and J dropped 15 bases, with 17 bases sitting between them. The germline CDR1 and CDR2 sequences are MNHEY and SMNVEV (reference sequence). There are 12 residues in the CDR3. The CDR3 DNA follows: TGTGCCAGCAGTGGGGACTCCCTAGGTTGGTTCTTC. Translation gives CASSGDSLGWFF.

The chain uses TRBV5-1 and TRBJ2-7; 12 bases agree with TRBD2. Trimming at V came to 3 bases and at J to 2 bases, leaving 0 bases not matched to a gene. Germline V gene data show CDR1 as SGHRS and CDR2 as YFSETQ. The CDR3 totals 14 residues. The CDR3 bases are TGCGCCAGCAGCTCTAGCGGGGGGGCCTACGAGCAGTACTTC. Encoded protein: CASSSSGGAYEQYF. Based on the CDR3 plus reference TRBV5-1 and TRBJ2-7, the full variable domain is KAGVTQTPRYLIKTRGQQVTLSCSPISGHRSVSWYQQTPGQGLQFLFEYFSETQRNKGNFPGRFSGRQFSNSRSEMNVSTLELGDSALYLCASSSSGGAYEQYFGPGTRLTVT.

The rearrangement joins TRBV2 to TRBJ2-3; TRBD1 agrees at 9 bases. J gave up 4 bases and V 4 bases, and 12 bases lay outside the gene matches. Germline-derived CDR1 and CDR2 are SNHLY and FYNNEI. There are 17 residues in the CDR3. The DNA of the CDR3 is TGTGCCAGCAGTGCCCCTCCTTACAGGGGGCGATCAGATACGCAGTATTTT. The encoded protein is CASSAPPYRGRSDTQYF.

The chain is built from TRBV6-1 and TRBJ1-3; 7 nucleotides match TRBD1. V shed 6 bases and J 0 bases; nucleotides not matched to a gene: 5. Germline CDR1 MNHNS, CDR2 SASEGT. This CDR3 is built from 15 residues. The CDR3 loop is CASRTTGASGNTIYF. The DNA of the CDR3 is TGTGCCAGCAGAACCACAGGGGCCTCTGGAAACACCATATATTTT.

This clone has only one observation. This sequence joins TRBV13 and TRBJ1-1, with 7 bases identical to TRBD1. The CDR3 spans 14 residues. The V gene end was trimmed by 5 bases and the J gene end by 1 base; junction bases not matched to a gene: 4. Germline lookup yields CDR1 PRHDT and CDR2 FYEKMQ (reference sequence). CDR3 region: CASSMTGTNTEAFF. CDR3 coding DNA: TGTGCCAGCAGCATGACAGGGACGAACACTGAAGCTTTCTTT.

The chain is built from TRBV6-6 and TRBJ2-7, with D perhaps matching TRBD2 (6 bases). V lost 0 bases, J lost 4 bases, and 10 bases lay in between. The germline CDR1 and CDR2 sequences are MNHNY and SVGAGI (reference sequence). This CDR3 spans 14 amino acids. The CDR3, as DNA: TGTGCCAGCAGTTACTCCGGGGGTATGTACGAGCAGTACTTC. It is translated as CASSYSGGMYEQYF.

The chain employs TRBV28 and TRBJ2-7, with 11 bases fitting TRBD1. Unmatched junction bases numbered 1, after V lost 4 bases and J lost 2 bases. The CDR3 spans 14 residues. Germline CDR1 and CDR2: MDHEN and SYDVKM. CDR3 region: CASSWGQGAYEQYF. CDR3 DNA: TGTGCCAGCAGTTGGGGACAGGGGGCCTACGAGCAGTACTTC. Filled out from reference TRBV28 and TRBJ2-7, the complete variable domain reads DVKVTQSSRYLVKRTGEKVFLECVQDMDHENMFWYRQDPGLGLRLIYFSYDVKMKEKGDIPEGYSVSREKKERFSLILESASTNQTSMYLCASSWGQGAYEQYFGPGTRLTVT.

V and J are TRBV28 and TRBJ1-4; D is ambiguous. CDR1 and CDR2 from the germline V gene are MDHEN and SYDVKM. With 8 bases removed from V and 0 bases from J, the gap between germline ends came to 16 bases. The CDR3 length is 16 residues. The CDR3 sequence is CASGFPFAPTNEKLFF. CDR3 sequence (DNA): TGTGCCAGCGGCTTCCCCTTCGCACCAACTAATGAAAAACTGTTTTTT.

The chain is built from TRBV9 and TRBJ1-3; D call uncertain. The CDR3 spans 14 residues. Germline V CDR1 and CDR2: SGDLS, YYNGEE. Trimming cost V 1 base and J 2 bases, with 7 bases left between them. The CDR3 DNA reads as TGTGCCAGCAGCGTACCCCCCGCTGGAAACACCATATATTTT. It translates to CASSVPPAGNTIYF.

The chain joins TRBV5-1 to TRBJ2-1; 12 bases agree with TRBD2. CDR1 is SGHRS and CDR2 is YFSETQ in the germline V gene. The CDR3 totals 16 residues. Unmatched junction bases numbered 3, after V lost 4 bases and J lost 1 base. This CDR3 is CASSPGTSGSYNEQFF. The DNA of the CDR3 is TGCGCCAGCAGCCCGGGGACTAGCGGGTCCTACAATGAGCAGTTCTTC.

The rearrangement uses TRBV6-5 and TRBJ1-5; perhaps TRBD1 as D (5 bases). Looked up from germline, CDR1 is MNHEY and CDR2 is SVGAGI. The CDR3 totals 14 residues. Trimming stripped 0 bases from V and 2 bases from J, with 5 bases between. The CDR3 sequence is CASSYSQGNQPQHF. The CDR3 coding sequence is TGTGCCAGCAGTTACTCACAGGGCAATCAGCCCCAGCATTTT.

The V gene is TRBV5-5, the J gene TRBJ1-5; no clear D gene. V lost 2 bases and J lost 7, with 13 bases in between. Germline V gene lookup returns CDR1 SGHKS and CDR2 YYEKEE (reference sequence). This CDR3 has 14 residues. This CDR3 reads CASSFGDREQPQHF. CDR3 DNA: TGTGCCAGCAGCTTCGGGGATCGGGAACAGCCCCAGCATTTT.

V is TRBV7-2 and J is TRBJ1-2; no clear D. Germline CDR1 and CDR2: SGHTA and FQGNSA. This CDR3 region has 13 residues. V dropped 3 bases and J dropped 6 bases, with 11 bases sitting between them. The CDR3, as DNA: TGTGCCAGCAGCTTGTCCATTTGGGATGGCTACACCTTC. Amino acid sequence: CASSLSIWDGYTF.

The chain recombines TRBV5-4 with TRBJ1-2; maybe TRBD1 (6 bases). Trimming took off 10 bases at V and 1 base at J, with 11 bases between the two ends. The CDR3 contains 12 residues. Looked up from germline, CDR1 is SGHNT and CDR2 is YYREEE (reference sequence). In nucleotides, the CDR3 is TGTGCCTCGGCAGGGGATAACTATGGCTACACCTTC. This sequence encodes CASAGDNYGYTF.

The rearrangement links TRBV7-2 to TRBJ2-7, with TRBD2 identical over 10 bases. The V gene's germline CDR1 is SGHTA and CDR2 FQGNSA. CDR3 size: 18 residues. V lost 1 base to trimming and J lost 3 bases; unmatched junction nucleotides: 12. The CDR3 spells CASSLVSSGSRADYEQYF. DNA for the CDR3: TGTGCCAGCAGCTTAGTTTCTAGCGGGAGTCGTGCCGACTACGAGCAGTACTTC.

The chain uses TRBV6-6 and TRBJ2-5, with 8 bases fitting TRBD1. V lost 7 bases, J lost 4 bases, and 2 bases stayed unmatched. Germline loops: CDR1 MNHNY, CDR2 SVGAGI (reference sequence). This CDR3 region has 12 residues. The CDR3 DNA reads TGTGCCAGCAACGACAGGGGAGAGACCCAGTACTTC. This encodes CASNDRGETQYF.

The V and J genes are TRBV6-1 and TRBJ1-5; D is possibly TRBD1 (6 bases). This CDR3 spans 13 amino acids. V dropped 6 bases and J dropped 4 bases, with 10 bases sitting between them. Germline V gene sequence: CDR1 MNHNS, CDR2 SASEGT. This CDR3 is CASRQGVNQPQHF. The DNA for the CDR3 is TGTGCCAGCAGACAGGGCGTTAATCAGCCCCAGCATTTT.